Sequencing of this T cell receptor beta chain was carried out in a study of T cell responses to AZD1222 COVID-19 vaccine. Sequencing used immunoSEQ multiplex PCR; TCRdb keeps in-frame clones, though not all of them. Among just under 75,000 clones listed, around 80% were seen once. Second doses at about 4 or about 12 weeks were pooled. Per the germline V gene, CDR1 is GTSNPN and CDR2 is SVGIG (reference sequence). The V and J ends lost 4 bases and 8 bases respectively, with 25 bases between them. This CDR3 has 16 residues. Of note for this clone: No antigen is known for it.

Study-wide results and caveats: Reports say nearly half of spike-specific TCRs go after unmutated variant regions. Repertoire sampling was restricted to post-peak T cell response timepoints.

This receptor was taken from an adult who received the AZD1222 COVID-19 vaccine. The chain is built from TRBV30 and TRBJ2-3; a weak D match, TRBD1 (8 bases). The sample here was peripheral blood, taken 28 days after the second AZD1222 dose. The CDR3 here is CAWTSQQGGRGGTQYF. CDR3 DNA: TGTGCCTGGACCTCCCAACAGGGGGGGAGGGGCGGTACGCAGTATTTT.